These 13 T cell receptor beta chains originate from one sample sequenced in a study of cytomegalovirus exposure and HLA in healthy donors. With 60 Vbeta and 13 Jbeta primers, the PCR was carried out. Profiling relied on immunoSEQ multiplex PCR, and the TCRdb table lists in-frame clones only, not all of them. The table records 180,000 or so clones, 70% to 85% of them present only once. Sequencing was done on a sample of PBMCs. The receptors were sampled from a boy younger than 10 in good health and CMV-seronegative.

About this clone: A junction boundary mismatches the germline segment, possibly from a read error. This chain joins TRBV2 and TRBJ1-3, with 9 bases matching TRBD1. The germline gives CDR1 SNHLY, CDR2 FYNNEI. The CDR3 runs 14 residues. The CDR3 protein is CASRPGQGGSTIYF. CDR3 bases: TGTGCCAGCAGACCGGGACAGGGAGGAAGCACCATATATTTT.

This chain links TRBV2 with TRBJ1-2; 9 nucleotides line up with TRBD1. Germline V gene lookup returns CDR1 SNHLY and CDR2 FYNNEI. V lost 0 bases, J lost 8 bases, and 4 bases stayed unmatched. The CDR3 sequence is 14 residues long. This chain's CDR3 is CASSEAGQGGGYTF. CDR3 nucleotides: TGTGCCAGCAGTGAAGCGGGACAGGGCGGAGGCTACACCTTC.

The V gene is TRBV5-1, the J gene TRBJ1-2, with 11 bases aligning to TRBD1. Germline values: CDR1 SGHRS, CDR2 YFSETQ. The CDR3 is made up of 18 amino acids. The trim removed 4 bases at V and 5 bases at J, leaving 16 bases unmatched. CDR3 sequence: CASSPEGPGQGARYGYTF. The CDR3 DNA follows: TGCGCCAGCAGCCCCGAGGGGCCCGGACAGGGGGCGCGGTATGGCTACACCTTC.

There are a few counts of this clone. The chain combines TRBV6-1 with TRBJ2-7, with 7 positions matching TRBD1. The J segment lost 0 bases and the V segment lost 5 bases, leaving 4 bases of the junction unmatched. Germline V gene lookup returns CDR1 MNHNS and CDR2 SASEGT. The CDR3 spans 14 residues. The CDR3 DNA reads TGTGCCAGCAGTACAGGGGCGAGCTCCTACGAGCAGTACTTC. Translating gives CASSTGASSYEQYF.

Concerning this clone itself: Other DNA sequences within the sample encode an identical CDR3. The chain joins TRBV5-1 to TRBJ2-1; no clear D gene. CDR1 and CDR2 (germline): SGHRS, YFSETQ. The CDR3 covers 12 residues. V lost 0 bases, J lost 4 bases, and 2 bases lay in between. CDR3 loop: CASSLAYNEQFF. As DNA, the CDR3 is TGCGCCAGCAGCTTGGCATACAATGAGCAGTTCTTC.

As to this clone: Other DNA sequences in the same sample also yield this CDR3. The J gene is TRBJ1-1, the V gene TRBV9, with 8 bases matching TRBD1. CDR1 SGDLS and CDR2 YYNGEE come from the germline V gene. The CDR3 runs to 14 residues. Trimming took 3 bases from V and 1 from J; bases not matched to a gene: 2. CDR3 sequence: CASSATGANTEAFF. The CDR3 coding sequence is TGTGCCAGCAGCGCGACAGGGGCGAACACTGAAGCTTTCTTT.

This clone occurred once. The V gene is TRBV5-1, the J gene TRBJ1-2; a possible D gene is TRBD1 (5 bases). From germline, CDR1 is SGHRS and CDR2 YFSETQ. The CDR3 is 15 residues long. Trimming cost V 5 bases and J 2 bases, with 16 bases left between them. The CDR3 loop reads CASSRAGQSNYGYTF. The CDR3 nucleotides are TGCGCCAGCAGTAGGGCAGGGCAATCCAACTATGGCTACACCTTC.

The chain links TRBV6-6 to TRBJ2-2; 11 positions match TRBD2. The trim removed 7 bases at V and 5 bases at J, leaving 6 bases unmatched. Per the germline V gene, CDR1 is MNHNY and CDR2 is SVGAGI (reference sequence). The CDR3 length is 15 residues. The CDR3 loop reads CASTQTSGETGELFF. Written as DNA, the CDR3 is TGTGCCAGCACCCAGACTAGCGGGGAGACCGGGGAGCTGTTTTTT.

The chain recombines TRBV29-1 with TRBJ2-1, with 15 bases matching TRBD2. V lost 6 bases, J lost 6 bases, and 6 bases stayed unmatched. This CDR3 is 15 amino acids long. CDR1 SQVTM and CDR2 ANQGSEA come from the germline V gene. The CDR3 DNA follows: TGCAGCGTCGGCAGGACTAGCGGGGGGGGCAATGAGCAGTTCTTC. It yields the protein CSVGRTSGGGNEQFF.

The chain joins TRBV7-2 to TRBJ1-2; the D is unclear. Germline assignment: CDR1 SGHTA and CDR2 FQGNSA. With 5 bases removed from V and 4 bases from J, the gap between germline ends came to 17 bases. The CDR3 runs 15 residues. The CDR3 coding sequence is TGTGCCAGCAGCCTCGTGAGTCGGACTGCCTATGGCTACACCTTC. This codes for CASSLVSRTAYGYTF.

The V and J genes are TRBV7-6 and TRBJ2-1, with D uncertain. There are 13 residues in the CDR3. V was pared by 2 bases and J by 5 bases, with 7 bases between. CDR1 is SGHVS, CDR2 FNYEAQ, per germline. Here the CDR3 reads CASSLLGNNEQFF. The DNA of the CDR3 is TGTGCCAGCAGCTTACTAGGAAACAATGAGCAGTTCTTC.

The CDR3 loop is CASSLALLNTEAFF. In DNA, the CDR3 is TGTGCCAGCAGCTTAGCGCTATTGAACACTGAAGCTTTCTTT. The rearrangement uses TRBV11-1 and TRBJ1-1, with D uncertain. The germline gives CDR1 SGHAT, CDR2 FQDESV (reference sequence). The CDR3 extends over 14 amino acids. V lost 0 bases and J lost 0, with 5 bases in between.

The chain recombines TRBV9 with TRBJ2-3; 8 bases are shared with TRBD2. CDR1 is SGDLS, CDR2 YYNGEE, per germline. This CDR3 has 15 residues. The J segment lost 5 bases and the V segment lost 0 bases, leaving 5 bases of the junction unmatched. CDR3 sequence: CASSVAGGRGDTQYF. CDR3 DNA sequence: TGTGCCAGCAGCGTAGCGGGGGGGCGGGGAGATACGCAGTATTTT.